These 2 T cell receptor beta chains originate from one sample sequenced in a study of T cells in women clearing cervical HPV infection. Produced via immunoSEQ multiplex PCR; TCRdb's table is partial and in-frame only. The sample includes 20,000 or so clones. The sequenced sample was blood buffy coat. Source of these receptors: a woman between 18 and 70 years old with a cervical HPV16 infection that either progressed to CIN3+ or cleared (not recorded which).

A remark on this clone: The read terminates 3 residues before the CDR3 end, so the remaining end is supplied by the germline J gene. The chain employs TRBV5-4 and TRBJ1-2; a weak D match, TRBD1 (5 bases). V lost 3 bases, J lost 2 bases, and 11 bases lay in between. Germline CDR1 SGHNT, CDR2 YYREEE (reference sequence). The CDR3 length is 14 residues. CDR3 loop: CASSSHQGNYGYTF. The sequenced CDR3 bases are TGTGCCAGCAGCTCACATCAGGGCAACTATGGC.

In the case of this clone: The read halts 3 residues ahead of the CDR3 end, with the missing end drawn from the germline J gene. The rearrangement joins TRBV18 to TRBJ2-1, with 7 bases lining up with TRBD2. In germline, CDR1 is KGHSH, CDR2 LQKENI. The CDR3 contains 15 residues. The J segment lost 3 bases and the V segment lost 3 bases, leaving 5 bases of the junction unmatched. The chain's CDR3 is CASSPSSGDYNEQFF. The CDR3 bases that were read are TGTGCCAGCTCACCCTCTAGCGGCGACTACAATGAG.